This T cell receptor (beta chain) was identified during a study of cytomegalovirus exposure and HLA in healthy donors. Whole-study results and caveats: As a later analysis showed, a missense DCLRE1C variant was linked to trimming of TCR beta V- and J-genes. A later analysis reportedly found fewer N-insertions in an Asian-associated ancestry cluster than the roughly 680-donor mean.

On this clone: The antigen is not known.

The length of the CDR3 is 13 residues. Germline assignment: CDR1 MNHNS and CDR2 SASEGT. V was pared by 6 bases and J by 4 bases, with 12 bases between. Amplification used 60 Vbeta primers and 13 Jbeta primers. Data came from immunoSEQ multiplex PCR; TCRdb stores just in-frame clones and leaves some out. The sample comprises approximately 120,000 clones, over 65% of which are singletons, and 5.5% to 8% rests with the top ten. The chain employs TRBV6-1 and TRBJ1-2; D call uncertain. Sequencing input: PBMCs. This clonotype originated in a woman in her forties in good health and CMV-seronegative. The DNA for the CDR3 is TGTGCCAGCAGCCTCCATGAGCTCTATGGCTACACCTTC. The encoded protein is CASSLHELYGYTF.